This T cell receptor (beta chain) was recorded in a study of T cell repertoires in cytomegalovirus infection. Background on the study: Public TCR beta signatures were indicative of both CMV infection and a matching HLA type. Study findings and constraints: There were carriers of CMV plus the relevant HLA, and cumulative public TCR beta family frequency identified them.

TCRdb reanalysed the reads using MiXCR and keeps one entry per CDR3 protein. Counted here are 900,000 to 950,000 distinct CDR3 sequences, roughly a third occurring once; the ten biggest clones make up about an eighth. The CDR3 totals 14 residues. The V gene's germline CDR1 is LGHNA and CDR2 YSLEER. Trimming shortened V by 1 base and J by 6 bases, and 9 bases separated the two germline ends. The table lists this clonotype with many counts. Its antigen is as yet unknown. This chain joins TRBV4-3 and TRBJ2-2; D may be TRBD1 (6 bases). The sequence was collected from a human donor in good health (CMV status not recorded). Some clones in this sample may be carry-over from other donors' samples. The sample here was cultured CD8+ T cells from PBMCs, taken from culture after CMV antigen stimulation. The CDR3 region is CASSQVGTPGELFF. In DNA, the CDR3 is TGCGCCAGCAGCCAAGTCGGGACACCCGGGGAGCTGTTTTTT.